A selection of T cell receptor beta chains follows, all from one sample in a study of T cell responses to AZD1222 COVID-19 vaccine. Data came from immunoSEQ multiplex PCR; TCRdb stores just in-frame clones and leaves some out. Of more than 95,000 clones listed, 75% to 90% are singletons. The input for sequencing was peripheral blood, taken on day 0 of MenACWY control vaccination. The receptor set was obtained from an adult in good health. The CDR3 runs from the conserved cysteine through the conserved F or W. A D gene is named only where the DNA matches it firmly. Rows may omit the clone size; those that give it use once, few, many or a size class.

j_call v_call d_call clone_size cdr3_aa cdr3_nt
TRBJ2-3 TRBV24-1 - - CATSDPTGHPDTQYF TGTGCCACCAGTGATCCGACGGGACACCCGGATACGCAGTATTTT
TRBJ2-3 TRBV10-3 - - CAIKGGGADTQYF TGTGCCATCAAGGGAGGTGGCGCAGATACGCAGTATTTT
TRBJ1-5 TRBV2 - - CASGDQENQPQHF TGTGCCAGCGGGGACCAGGAAAATCAGCCCCAGCATTTT
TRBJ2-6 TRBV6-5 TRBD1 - CASNRQGSGANVLTF TGTGCCAGCAACCGACAGGGTTCTGGGGCCAACGTCCTGACTTTC
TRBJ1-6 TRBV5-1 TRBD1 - CASSRTGPVGSPLHF TGCGCCAGCAGCAGGACAGGTCCTGTCGGTTCACCCCTCCACTTT
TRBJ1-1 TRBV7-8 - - CASSLFTENTEAFF TGTGCCAGCAGCTTATTCACAGAGAACACTGAAGCTTTCTTT
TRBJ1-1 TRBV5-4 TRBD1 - CASSLGGGGTEAFF TGTGCCAGCAGCTTGGGAGGGGGCGGCACTGAAGCTTTCTTT
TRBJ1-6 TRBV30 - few CAWSGDSPLHF TGTGCCTGGAGTGGGGATTCACCCCTCCACTTT
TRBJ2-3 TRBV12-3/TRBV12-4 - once CASSSPSADTQYF TGTGCCAGCAGTTCTCCCTCCGCAGATACGCAGTATTTT
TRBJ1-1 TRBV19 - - CASERTSNTEAFF TGTGCCAGTGAACGGACCTCGAACACTGAAGCTTTCTTT
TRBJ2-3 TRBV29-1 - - CSAGASDTQYF TGCAGCGCCGGGGCCTCAGATACGCAGTATTTT
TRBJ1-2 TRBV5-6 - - CASSPSYSYGYTF TGTGCCAGCAGCCCGAGTTATAGCTATGGCTACACCTTC
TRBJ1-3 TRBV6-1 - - CASSDGTRNTIYF TGTGCCAGCAGTGACGGGACTAGGAACACCATATATTTT
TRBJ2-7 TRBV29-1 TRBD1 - CSVRRDRGPYEQYF TGCAGCGTGAGACGGGACAGGGGGCCCTACGAGCAGTACTTC
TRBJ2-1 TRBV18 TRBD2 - CASSPQRELDEQFF TGTGCCAGCTCACCACAGCGGGAGCTCGATGAGCAGTTCTTC
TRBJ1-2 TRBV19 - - CASSIMPGNYGYTF TGTGCCAGTAGTATCATGCCAGGGAACTATGGCTACACCTTC
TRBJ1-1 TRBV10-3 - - CATIRDRAGTEAFF TGTGCCACCATCCGGGACCGTGCGGGAACTGAAGCTTTCTTT
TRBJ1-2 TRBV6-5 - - CASRAASGAYGYTF TGTGCCAGCAGGGCAGCGTCAGGGGCATATGGCTACACCTTC
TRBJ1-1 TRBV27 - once CASSLRLWPPNTEAFF TGTGCCAGCAGTCTGCGCCTTTGGCCGCCCAACACTGAAGCTTTCTTT
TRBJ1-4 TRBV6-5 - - CASSYSAGVAKLFF TGTGCCAGCAGTTACAGTGCGGGGGTGGCAAAACTGTTTTTT
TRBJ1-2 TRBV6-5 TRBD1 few CASSPTGGAGYGYTF TGTGCCAGCAGTCCAACAGGGGGCGCCGGCTATGGCTACACCTTC
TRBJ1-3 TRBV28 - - CASSFTGTGNTIYF TGTGCCAGCAGTTTCACAGGAACTGGAAACACCATATATTTT
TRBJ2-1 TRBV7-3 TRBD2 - CASSGPGTSGRRINEQFF TGTGCCAGCAGCGGGCCCGGGACTAGCGGGAGACGAATCAATGAGCAGTTCTTC
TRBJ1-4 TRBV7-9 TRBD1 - CASSRDRGREKLFF TGTGCCAGCAGCCGTGACAGGGGGCGCGAAAAACTGTTTTTT
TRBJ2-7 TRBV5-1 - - CASSLGQDYEQYF TGCGCCAGCAGCTTGGGACAAGACTACGAGCAGTACTTC
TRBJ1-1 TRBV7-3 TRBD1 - CASSQQGGTEAFF TGTGCCAGCAGCCAACAGGGGGGGACTGAAGCTTTCTTT
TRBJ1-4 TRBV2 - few CASSEGLIGKATNEKLFF TGTGCCAGCAGTGAAGGGCTTATTGGAAAAGCAACTAATGAAAAACTGTTTTTT
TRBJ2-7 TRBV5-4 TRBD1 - CASSSGQGPYEQYF TGTGCCAGCAGCTCAGGACAGGGCCCCTACGAGCAGTACTTC
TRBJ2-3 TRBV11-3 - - CASSLVGASTDTQYF TGTGCCAGCAGCTTGGTCGGGGCTAGCACAGATACGCAGTATTTT
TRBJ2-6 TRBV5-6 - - CASPIVVKGANVLTF TGTGCCAGTCCCATTGTGGTCAAGGGGGCCAACGTCCTGACTTTC
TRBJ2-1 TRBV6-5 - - CASSYEGPPYNEQFF TGTGCCAGCAGTTACGAAGGGCCACCCTACAATGAGCAGTTCTTC
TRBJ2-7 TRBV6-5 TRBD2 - CASSRSSSGLGEQYF TGTGCCAGCAGCCGATCCTCTAGCGGTTTAGGGGAGCAGTACTTC